These T cell receptor beta chains were read from a single sample in a study of blood T cell repertoires in COVID-19. Clones were sequenced by immunoSEQ multiplex PCR, and TCRdb holds only the in-frame ones, with some missing. Of some 70,000 clones in the sample, about 91% were seen once. The specimen was peripheral blood. The source is a human donor with active COVID-19. The donor label of this sample is uncertain. Each CDR3 is given with its conserved first and last residue. A D gene is named only where the DNA matches it firmly. Some rows mark clone size as missing; the rest say once, few, many or name a class of expanded clone.

clone size	V gene	J gene	CDR3 length	D gene	CDR3 protein	CDR3 DNA
once	TRBV4-3	TRBJ2-1	18	-	CASSQTTGTASSYNEQFF	TGCGCCAGCAGCCAAACCACCGGGACTGCAAGCTCCTACAATGAGCAGTTCTTC
-	TRBV30	TRBJ2-7	13	TRBD2	CAWSAGTRYEQYF	TGTGCCTGGAGCGCCGGGACTAGATACGAGCAGTACTTC
-	TRBV28	TRBJ2-1	16	TRBD2	CASSLLLAGGANEQFF	TGTGCCAGCAGTTTATTATTGGCGGGAGGAGCTAATGAGCAGTTCTTC
-	TRBV5-6	TRBJ1-1	17	TRBD1	CASSRGTGADLNTEAFF	TGTGCCAGCAGCCGGGGGACAGGGGCGGATCTGAACACTGAAGCTTTCTTT
-	TRBV5-1	TRBJ2-5	14	-	CASSPAGGRETQYF	TGCGCCAGCAGCCCAGCCGGAGGAAGGGAGACCCAGTACTTC
-	TRBV19	TRBJ1-3	15	-	CASSAAVGEENTIYF	TGTGCCAGTAGTGCCGCGGTAGGGGAGGAAAACACCATATATTTT
once	TRBV9	TRBJ2-6	19	-	CASSVAQANPQSGANVLTF	TGTGCCAGCAGCGTAGCTCAGGCTAACCCACAATCTGGGGCCAACGTCCTGACTTTC
-	TRBV7-2	TRBJ2-5	16	TRBD2	CASSSRGGEGSETQYF	TGTGCCAGCAGCTCCCGTGGAGGGGAGGGATCAGAGACCCAGTACTTC
-	TRBV19	TRBJ2-3	14	TRBD2	CASNVAGVMNTQYF	TGTGCCAGTAACGTAGCGGGAGTAATGAATACGCAGTATTTT
-	TRBV5-1	TRBJ2-7	13	-	CASSPRLAYEQYF	TGCGCCAGCAGCCCCCGACTAGCCTACGAGCAGTACTTC
-	TRBV18	TRBJ1-1	13	-	CASSQTENTEAFF	TGTGCCAGCTCACAGACAGAGAACACTGAAGCTTTCTTT
few	TRBV3-1/TRBV3-2	TRBJ2-2	17	-	CASSHLGRPKNTGELFF	TGTGCCAGCAGCCATCTTGGCAGGCCGAAGAACACCGGGGAGCTGTTTTTT
-	TRBV6-5	TRBJ2-6	15	TRBD1	CAHGTGTSGANVLTF	TGTGCTCACGGGACAGGAACCTCTGGGGCCAACGTCCTGACTTTC
-	TRBV24-1	TRBJ2-7	18	TRBD2	CATSDSNPGTSGTYEQYF	TGTGCCACCAGTGATTCCAATCCCGGGACTAGCGGAACCTACGAGCAGTACTTC
once	TRBV19	TRBJ2-3	15	TRBD2	CASSTRTSGADTQYF	TGTGCCAGTAGTACCCGGACTAGCGGCGCAGATACGCAGTATTTT
-	TRBV5-6	TRBJ2-3	14	TRBD1	CASSYGQGVNTQYF	TGTGCCAGCAGCTACGGACAGGGTGTAAATACGCAGTATTTT
few	TRBV11-2	TRBJ1-3	15	-	CASSRGRGRGNTIYF	TGTGCCAGCAGCCGGGGTCGAGGACGGGGAAACACCATATATTTT
-	TRBV2	TRBJ2-2	16	TRBD2	CASSEKAGGWSGELFF	TGTGCCAGCAGTGAGAAAGCGGGAGGGTGGTCCGGGGAGCTGTTTTTT
-	TRBV7-9	TRBJ2-3	14	TRBD1	CASSEGARADTQYF	TGTGCCAGCAGCGAGGGGGCCCGTGCAGATACGCAGTATTTT
-	TRBV7-2	TRBJ1-5	15	TRBD1	CASSSRTGGNQPQHF	TGTGCCAGCAGCTCCCGGACAGGGGGCAATCAGCCCCAGCATTTT
-	TRBV27	TRBJ2-1	17	TRBD2	CASSFRDSGGWSDEQFF	TGTGCCAGCAGTTTCCGTGACAGCGGGGGGTGGTCGGATGAGCAGTTCTTC
once	TRBV5-8	TRBJ1-4	15	-	CASRRITGLDEKLFF	TGTGCCAGCAGGAGGATTACAGGTTTGGATGAAAAACTGTTTTTT
-	TRBV30	TRBJ1-6	12	TRBD1	CAADRDNSPLHF	TGTGCCGCTGACAGGGACAATTCACCCCTCCACTTT
-	TRBV9	TRBJ2-7	15	TRBD1	CASSAQQGARYEQYF	TGTGCCAGCAGCGCCCAACAGGGGGCGCGGTACGAGCAGTACTTC
-	TRBV7-9	TRBJ1-5	16	-	CASSLVAGYSNQPQHF	TGTGCCAGCAGCTTAGTAGCGGGATATAGCAATCAGCCCCAGCATTTT
-	TRBV2	TRBJ2-1	15	TRBD1	CASSYDRGGYNEQFF	TGTGCCAGCAGCTATGACAGGGGGGGATACAATGAGCAGTTCTTC
-	TRBV6-5	TRBJ1-5	16	-	CASSLTAQAGFQPQHF	TGTGCCAGCAGTTTAACGGCGCAGGCAGGTTTTCAGCCCCAGCATTTT
-	TRBV5-4	TRBJ2-3	16	TRBD2	CASSLRLAGITDTQYF	TGTGCCAGCAGCTTGCGACTAGCGGGAATCACAGATACGCAGTATTTT
-	TRBV28	TRBJ2-7	18	-	CASSLWGGGLAGSYEQYF	TGTGCCAGCAGTTTATGGGGCGGCGGCCTCGCGGGTTCCTACGAGCAGTACTTC
-	TRBV27	TRBJ2-7	16	TRBD2	CASSLWGVAGSYKQYF	TGTGCCAGCAGTCTCTGGGGGGTAGCGGGCTCCTACAAGCAGTACTTC
once	TRBV7-3	TRBJ2-1	14	TRBD2	CASSFRTSGREMVF	TGTGCCAGCAGCTTTAGGACTAGCGGGAGAGAGATGGTCTTC
-	TRBV9	TRBJ1-1	14	-	CASSVGTVNTEAFF	TGTGCCAGCAGCGTAGGGACAGTTAACACTGAAGCTTTCTTT
-	TRBV25-1	TRBJ1-2	13	-	CASSVQGDYGYTF	TGTGCCAGCAGTGTCCAAGGGGACTATGGCTACACCTTC
-	TRBV6-2/TRBV6-3	TRBJ1-5	14	-	CASSRGYSNQPQHF	TGTGCCAGCAGTCGGGGATATAGCAATCAGCCCCAGCATTTT
-	TRBV27	TRBJ2-7	12	-	CASSFPGYEQYF	TGTGCCAGCAGTTTCCCCGGCTACGAGCAGTACTTC
-	TRBV19	TRBJ1-1	13	-	CASTTGGRTEAFF	TGTGCCAGTACCACAGGCGGACGAACTGAAGCTTTCTTT
-	TRBV18	TRBJ2-2	16	TRBD1	CASSPPIPTGAGELFF	TGTGCCAGCTCACCACCTATTCCAACAGGGGCCGGGGAGCTGTTTTTT
-	TRBV15	TRBJ2-7	14	-	CATSRTDSSYEQYF	TGTGCCACCAGCAGAACGGACAGCTCCTACGAGCAGTACTTC
few	TRBV24-1	TRBJ2-7	13	-	CATSDVDRSEQYF	TGTGCCACCAGTGACGTAGACAGGTCCGAGCAGTACTTC
few	TRBV7-2	TRBJ2-2	15	-	CASSLDQLATGELFF	TGTGCCAGCAGCTTAGACCAACTAGCCACCGGGGAGCTGTTTTTT
-	TRBV7-6	TRBJ1-3	15	-	CASSLVYSSGNTIYF	TGTGCCAGCAGCTTAGTTTACAGCTCTGGAAACACCATATATTTT
-	TRBV7-8	TRBJ2-2	17	TRBD2	CASSLGPAGGVTGELFF	TGTGCCAGCAGCTTAGGGCCAGCGGGAGGGGTCACCGGGGAGCTGTTTTTT
-	TRBV4-1	TRBJ2-1	16	-	CASSQVERGSYNEQFF	TGCGCCAGCAGCCAAGTTGAGAGGGGGTCCTACAATGAGCAGTTCTTC
-	TRBV15	TRBJ2-3	14	TRBD1	CATSRGQGLDTQYF	TGTGCCACCAGCAGGGGACAGGGTTTGGATACGCAGTATTTT
-	TRBV4-2	TRBJ2-7	13	-	CASSQDRQREQYF	TGTGCCAGCAGCCAAGATCGTCAGCGGGAGCAGTACTTC
-	TRBV11-3	TRBJ2-5	12	-	CATSDSQETQYF	TGTGCCACCTCAGACAGCCAAGAGACCCAGTACTTC
-	TRBV2	TRBJ1-1	12	TRBD1	CASTPDRGEAFF	TGTGCCAGCACTCCCGACAGGGGCGAAGCTTTCTTT
-	TRBV5-8	TRBJ2-7	13	TRBD1	CASSLGTADEQYF	TGTGCCAGCAGCTTAGGGACAGCCGACGAGCAGTACTTC
once	TRBV28	TRBJ2-2	13	-	CASREDDTGELFF	TGTGCCAGCAGGGAGGACGATACCGGGGAGCTGTTTTTT
-	TRBV5-6	TRBJ1-5	17	-	CASSFRGSGREDWPQHF	TGTGCCAGCAGCTTCAGGGGCAGTGGAAGGGAAGACTGGCCCCAGCATTTT
-	TRBV4-3	TRBJ2-1	16	-	CASSQDGTETYNEQFF	TGCGCCAGCAGCCAAGACGGAACGGAGACGTACAATGAGCAGTTCTTC
few	TRBV15	TRBJ2-2	16	-	CATSRDNTVNTGELFF	TGTGCCACCAGCAGAGACAATACAGTTAACACCGGGGAGCTGTTTTTT
-	TRBV27	TRBJ2-7	15	TRBD1	CASSPPDRGAYEQYF	TGTGCCAGCAGTCCTCCCGACAGGGGAGCCTACGAGCAGTACTTC
-	TRBV2	TRBJ1-5	13	-	CASEGETEGPQHF	TGTGCCAGCGAGGGGGAAACCGAGGGGCCCCAGCATTTT
once	TRBV27	TRBJ2-7	16	TRBD2	CASSFGKASGSYEQYF	TGTGCCAGCAGTTTCGGGAAGGCTAGCGGGTCGTACGAGCAGTACTTC
-	TRBV19	TRBJ2-1	15	TRBD1	CASTSLRGHTDEQFF	TGTGCCAGTACCTCCCTAAGGGGGCACACCGATGAGCAGTTCTTC
-	TRBV4-1	TRBJ2-1	14	-	CASSQDPYLNEQFF	TGCGCCAGCAGCCAAGATCCGTATCTCAATGAGCAGTTCTTC
-	TRBV6-2/TRBV6-3	TRBJ1-5	13	-	CASSYDSNQPQHF	TGTGCCAGCAGTTACGACTCTAATCAGCCCCAGCATTTT
-	TRBV28	TRBJ1-2	15	-	CASLSPRGEGLGYTF	TGTGCCAGCCTCTCCCCCCGGGGTGAGGGCTTGGGCTACACCTTC